This TCR beta chain was sequenced during a study of identical twins. Addition of a universal primer site occurred through template switching, and cDNA carried unique molecular identifiers. MiXCR was run by TCRdb on the 5' RACE reads, yielding one entry per CDR3 protein. The sample lists about 150,000 distinct CDR3 sequences, roughly 3.3% seen once, with 7.5% to 8.5% in the top ten. Donors uniformly comprised healthy Caucasians. Overall study findings and caveats: The study based its conclusions on cross-sectional statistical analysis and did not follow the same donors. There was more out-of-frame TCR alpha sharing in monozygotic twins than models estimated.

This clonotype was counted ten times or more. The antigen remains undetermined. Germline CDR1 is SQVTM and CDR2 is ANQGSEA. This CDR3 contains 15 residues. Trimming cost V 0 bases and J 6 bases, with 16 bases left between them. This clonotype was sampled from a young man in good health. J is TRBJ2-3 and V is TRBV29-1, with D perhaps matching TRBD2 (7 bases). Sample: memory T cells sorted from blood. The CDR3 coding sequence is TGCAGCGTTGAAGATTGGGGGCGGGAGTCTGATACGCAGTATTTT. This encodes CSVEDWGRESDTQYF.